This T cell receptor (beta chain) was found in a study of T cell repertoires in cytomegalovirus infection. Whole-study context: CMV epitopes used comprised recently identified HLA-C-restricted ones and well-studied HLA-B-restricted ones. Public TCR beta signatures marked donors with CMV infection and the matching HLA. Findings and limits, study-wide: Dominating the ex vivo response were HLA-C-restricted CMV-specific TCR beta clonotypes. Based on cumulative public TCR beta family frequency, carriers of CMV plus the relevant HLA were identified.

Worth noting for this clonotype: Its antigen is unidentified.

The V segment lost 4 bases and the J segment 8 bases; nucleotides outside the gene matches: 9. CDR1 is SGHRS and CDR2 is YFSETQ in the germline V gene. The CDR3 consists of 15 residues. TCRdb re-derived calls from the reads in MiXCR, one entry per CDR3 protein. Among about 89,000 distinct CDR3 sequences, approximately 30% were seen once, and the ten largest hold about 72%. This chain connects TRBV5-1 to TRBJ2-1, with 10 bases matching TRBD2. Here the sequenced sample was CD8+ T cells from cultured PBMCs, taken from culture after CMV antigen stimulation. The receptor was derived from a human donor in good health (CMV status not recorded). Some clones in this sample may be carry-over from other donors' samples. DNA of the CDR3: TGCGCCAGCAGCCAGGTAGCGGGGGGCCGCGATGAGCAGTTCTTC. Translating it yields CASSQVAGGRDEQFF.